One sample yielded the 24 T cell receptor beta chains listed below, sequenced in a study of T cell changes during pregnancy in multiple sclerosis. The data were produced by immunoSEQ multiplex PCR, yet TCRdb's version contains in-frame clones alone and is incomplete. The repertoire includes over 60,000 clones, 91% of them detected once, and 0.7% sits in the top ten. Sequenced here: peripheral blood, sampled in the third trimester of pregnancy. The receptors were sampled from a female donor in good health, enrolled as a control in a pregnancy study.

V and J are TRBV19 and TRBJ1-2; 7 nucleotides line up with TRBD1. V shed 4 bases and J 3 bases; nucleotides not matched to a gene: 8. This CDR3 is built from 15 residues. Germline assignment: CDR1 LNHDA and CDR2 SQIVND (reference sequence). The CDR3 here is CASSTRQGRHYGYTF. The DNA of the CDR3 is TGTGCCAGTAGTACCCGACAGGGAAGGCACTATGGCTACACCTTC.

The DNA for the CDR3 is TGTGCCATCAAGGCACCGGGACAGGGGAACTATGGCTACACCTTC. Encoded protein: CAIKAPGQGNYGYTF. The chain carries TRBV6-6 and TRBJ1-2; 10 nucleotides line up with TRBD1. Germline trimming cut 10 bases from V and 2 bases from J; bases unmatched to any gene: 10. CDR1 and CDR2 (germline): MNHNY, SVGAGI (reference sequence). The CDR3 is 15 residues long.

This chain joins TRBV5-8 and TRBJ2-7; D perhaps matches TRBD1 (5 bases). The V and J ends lost 6 bases and 1 base respectively, with 17 bases between them. This CDR3 comprises 15 residues. Germline V CDR1 and CDR2: SGHTS, YDEGEE. The CDR3 sequence: CASNTIRAHSYEQYF. In DNA, the CDR3 is TGTGCCAGCAACACGATCAGGGCCCATTCCTACGAGCAGTACTTC.

The rearrangement joins TRBV4-3 to TRBJ1-2, with D possibly TRBD1 on 6 matching bases. In germline, CDR1 is LGHNA, CDR2 YSLEER. The CDR3 length is 17 residues. Trimming removed 3 bases from V and 5 bases from J, with 22 bases in between. CDR3 protein: CASSQSQGTPITYGYTF. The CDR3, as DNA: TGCGCCAGCAGCCAGTCACAGGGAACACCAATAACTTATGGCTACACCTTC.

The chain recombines TRBV5-1 with TRBJ1-3; TRBD1 might be the D (5 bases). The CDR3 spans 16 residues. V was trimmed by 0 bases and J by 4 bases, leaving 14 bases between them. CDR1 is SGHRS and CDR2 is YFSETQ in the germline V gene. The CDR3 bases are TGCGCCAGCAGCTTGGCCGGCGGCAGGGCCGGAAACACCATATATTTT. Translating gives CASSLAGGRAGNTIYF.

This clone was counted once. The rearrangement uses TRBV7-2 and TRBJ1-5; no reliable D call. This CDR3 has 19 residues. The germline CDR1 and CDR2 sequences are SGHTA and FQGNSA. The ends were cut back, 1 base at V and 0 bases at J, with 19 bases in the middle. CDR3 protein: CASSLDMPGIAYSNQPQHF. In nucleotides, the CDR3 is TGTGCCAGCAGCTTAGATATGCCGGGAATAGCCTATAGCAATCAGCCCCAGCATTTT. The variable domain in full, with the rest retrieved from reference TRBV7-2 and TRBJ1-5, is GAGVSQSPSNKVTEKGKDVELRCDPISGHTALYWYRQSLGQGLEFLIYFQGNSAPDKSGLPSDRFSAERTGGSVSTLTIQRTQQEDSAVYLCASSLDMPGIAYSNQPQHFGDGTRLSIL.

This clone appeared once. V and J are TRBV2 and TRBJ2-1; no definite D call. CDR1 SNHLY and CDR2 FYNNEI come from the germline V gene. V was shortened by 1 base and J by 15 bases, with 13 bases between the two germline ends. There are 12 residues in the CDR3. The CDR3: CASSEGVPPGFF. The CDR3 coding sequence is TGTGCCAGCAGTGAAGGTGTCCCTCCCGGGTTCTTC.

V and J are TRBV5-4 and TRBJ2-7; possibly TRBD2 for D (5 bases). Germline lookup yields CDR1 SGHNT and CDR2 YYREEE (reference sequence). The CDR3 totals 13 residues. V lost 2 bases to trimming and J lost 6 bases, with 12 bases between them. As DNA, the CDR3 is TGTGCCAGCAGCTTCACGACTATTAGCGAGCAGTACTTC. The encoded protein is CASSFTTISEQYF.

The chain recombines TRBV18 with TRBJ1-3, with D possibly being TRBD1 (5 bases). The CDR3 sequence is 14 residues long. Germline V gene data show CDR1 as KGHSH and CDR2 as LQKENI. Trimming left V 3 bases short and J 4 bases short, with 10 bases between. The DNA of the CDR3 is TGTGCCAGCTCACCTGACAGACTCGGAAACACCATATATTTT. It specifies CASSPDRLGNTIYF.

For the CDR3, the DNA is TGTGCCAGCAGCAAAGGGAAATCCGGGACACCGAGCAATCAGCCCCAGCATTTT. This gives the protein CASSKGKSGTPSNQPQHF. The V and J genes are TRBV21-1 and TRBJ1-5; the D call TRBD1 from the table was never checked on the DNA. TRBV21-1 is described as a pseudogene. The CDR3 runs 18 residues.

The chain uses TRBV9 and TRBJ2-7; perhaps TRBD1 as D (5 bases). The CDR3 consists of 14 residues. Germline V gene sequence: CDR1 SGDLS, CDR2 YYNGEE. V was trimmed by 4 bases and J by 0 bases, leaving 11 bases between them. The CDR3 loop reads CASSPQGPSYEQYF. The CDR3 DNA follows: TGTGCCAGCAGCCCCCAGGGCCCCTCCTACGAGCAGTACTTC.

V and J are TRBV5-1 and TRBJ2-1, with TRBD2 identical over 11 bases. CDR3 size: 15 residues. The ends lost 8 bases at V and 2 bases at J; junction bases unmatched: 6. Germline loops: CDR1 SGHRS, CDR2 YFSETQ. The CDR3 DNA sequence: TGCGCCAGTTCAGGGACTAGCGGTCCCTACAATGAGCAGTTCTTC. This gives the protein CASSGTSGPYNEQFF.

The genes are TRBV5-4 and TRBJ1-2; 9 bases are a match to TRBD1. The CDR3 runs to 17 residues. The germline gives CDR1 SGHNT, CDR2 YYREEE (reference sequence). V lost 3 bases and J lost 2; bases outside the gene matches: 11. CDR3 region: CASSSLLRGTGNYGYTF. DNA for the CDR3: TGTGCCAGCAGCTCGTTGTTAAGGGGGACAGGGAACTATGGCTACACCTTC.

The gene calls are TRBV18 and TRBJ1-1; D unresolved. Germline CDR1 is KGHSH and CDR2 is LQKENI. The CDR3 runs 15 residues. The ends were cut back, 1 base at V and 3 bases at J, with 12 bases in the middle. CDR3 sequence: CASSPRKGADTEAFF. The CDR3 DNA is TGTGCCAGCTCACCACGTAAGGGAGCCGACACTGAAGCTTTCTTT.

This clone was counted a single time. The same CDR3 also results from other DNA sequences found in this sample. The chain is built from TRBV29-1 and TRBJ1-4; 7 bases match TRBD1. The germline gives CDR1 SQVTM, CDR2 ANQGSEA. This CDR3 spans 12 amino acids. J was trimmed by 8 bases and V by 4 bases; bases with no gene match: 4. CDR3 sequence: CSVGTGREKLFF. Here the CDR3 DNA reads TGCAGCGTTGGGACAGGTCGGGAAAAACTGTTTTTT.

The table lists this clone with a few counts. The gene calls are TRBV10-1 and TRBJ1-1; no definite D call. V lost 5 bases and J lost 7, with 11 bases in between. The CDR3 has 12 amino acids. The germline gives CDR1 WNHNN, CDR2 SYGVQD (reference sequence). CDR3 residues: CASSHTVGEAFF. CDR3 bases: TGCGCCAGCAGTCATACGGTCGGTGAAGCTTTCTTT.

V gene TRBV5-1 combines with J gene TRBJ1-2; D not certain. V lost 5 bases, J lost 2 bases, and 13 bases lay in between. This CDR3 region has 14 residues. Germline V gene data show CDR1 as SGHRS and CDR2 as YFSETQ. In nucleotides, the CDR3 is TGCGCCAGCAGTTCCCGAGGAGGGAACTATGGCTACACCTTC. Amino acid sequence: CASSSRGGNYGYTF.

This chain links TRBV7-9 with TRBJ2-1; 8 bases agree with TRBD2. The trim removed 5 bases at V and 7 bases at J, leaving 10 bases unmatched. This CDR3 comprises 15 residues. Germline V gene lookup returns CDR1 SEHNR and CDR2 FQNEAQ (reference sequence). The CDR3 loop reads CASSASGSGTNEQFF. The CDR3 bases are TGTGCCAGCAGCGCCAGCGGGAGTGGGACGAATGAGCAGTTCTTC.

This clone was seen once. CDR3 region: CASSLPHRGANYEQYF. The CDR3 nucleotides are TGTGCCAGCAGCTTGCCCCACAGGGGGGCAAACTACGAGCAGTACTTC. This chain joins TRBV5-4 and TRBJ2-7; TRBD1 matches 8 bases. The ends lost 1 base at V and 3 bases at J; junction bases unmatched: 9. The CDR3 contains 16 residues. The germline gives CDR1 SGHNT, CDR2 YYREEE (reference sequence). The variable domain in full, with the rest retrieved from reference TRBV5-4 and TRBJ2-7, is ETGVTQSPTHLIKTRGQQVTLRCSSQSGHNTVSWYQQALGQGPQFIFQYYREEENGRGNFPPRFSGLQFPNYSSELNVNALELDDSALYLCASSLPHRGANYEQYFGPGTRLTVT.

The chain uses TRBV28 and TRBJ1-4; D may be TRBD1 (5 bases). Per germline, CDR1 MDHEN and CDR2 SYDVKM. The CDR3 has 16 residues. V was pared by 4 bases and J by 8 bases, with 20 bases between. The CDR3 DNA reads TGTGCCAGCAGTTCCCCGGGGGGGGGATTAAAAGAAAAACTGTTTTTT. Translating gives CASSSPGGGLKEKLFF.

J is TRBJ2-6 and V is TRBV11-2; D gene ambiguous. This CDR3 has 16 residues. Trimming took 1 base from V and 0 from J, leaving 7 bases between them. Looked up from germline, CDR1 is SGHAT and CDR2 is FQNNGV. The DNA of the CDR3 is TGTGCCAGCAGCTTAGTACCGGGCTCTGGGGCCAACGTCCTGACTTTC. This codes for CASSLVPGSGANVLTF. Drawing the rest from reference TRBV11-2 and TRBJ2-6, the complete variable domain is EAGVAQSPRYKIIEKRQSVAFWCNPISGHATLYWYQQILGQGPKLLIQFQNNGVVDDSQLPKDRFSAERLKGVDSTLKIQPAKLEDSAVYLCASSLVPGSGANVLTFGAGSRLTVL.

The V and J genes are TRBV28 and TRBJ2-5; 9 bases map to TRBD2. CDR1 and CDR2 from the germline V gene are MDHEN and SYDVKM. The CDR3 consists of 16 residues. V gave up 1 base and J gave up 7 bases; unmatched junction bases: 10. The CDR3 protein is CASSLFGGGAGVTQYF. In nucleotides, the CDR3 is TGTGCCAGCAGTTTATTTGGCGGGGGGGCCGGGGTGACCCAGTACTTC.

This CDR3 is CASSVETGSYNEQFF. The CDR3 DNA sequence: TGTGCCAGCAGTGTTGAGACAGGCTCCTACAATGAGCAGTTCTTC. This rearrangement joins TRBV6-1 to TRBJ2-1; possible D gene TRBD1, 6 bases. Trimming took 4 bases from V and 0 from J, leaving 10 bases between them. The CDR3 sequence is 15 residues long. The V gene's germline CDR1 is MNHNS and CDR2 SASEGT.

The CDR3: CASSRGYVKSYTF. The CDR3 coding sequence is TGTGCCAGCAGTCGGGGGTACGTCAAGAGCTACACCTTC. This chain links TRBV5-8 with TRBJ1-2; D perhaps matches TRBD1 (5 bases). Trimming stripped 5 bases from V and 9 bases from J, with 17 bases between. This CDR3 spans 13 amino acids. Per germline, CDR1 SGHTS and CDR2 YDEGEE. Complete variable domain (other parts from reference TRBV5-8 and TRBJ1-2): EAGVTQSPTHLIKTRGQQATLRCSPISGHTSVYWYQQALGLGLQFLLWYDEGEERNRGNFPPRFSGRQFPNYSSELNVNALELEDSALYLCASSRGYVKSYTFGSGTRLTVV.